This T cell receptor beta chain is drawn from a study of a mutant IDH1 vaccine in newly diagnosed glioma. Study-level results: Detectable vaccine-induced immune responses arose in 80% to 95% of patients. Top-clonotype changes in peripheral T cells seemed unrelated to pseudoprogression.

Method: immunoSEQ multiplex PCR; TCRdb's copy keeps in-frame clones and lacks some. There are about 58,000 clones in the sample; roughly 80% occur only once, and 6.5% to 9% lies in the top ten. Regarding time point: week 5, during vaccination. Mutant IDH1 20-mer peptide, at 300 ug, made up each vaccine dose, with topical imiquimod. V dropped 1 base and J dropped 2; count of bases not matched to a gene: 6. Germline CDR1 is GTSNPN and CDR2 is SVGIG (reference sequence). The CDR3 runs 15 residues. Note on this clone: What it binds is unknown.

The TCR comes from a woman aged 45 to 65 with glioma. The material was PBMCs, obtained from a glioma patient whose treatment included an IDH1 peptide vaccine. This chain uses TRBV30 with TRBJ1-2; 8 positions agree with TRBD1. In DNA form, the CDR3 reads TGTGCCTGGAGTGGCTGGACAGGGTTAAACTATGGCTACACCTTC. Translating gives CAWSGWTGLNYGYTF.